This record covers a single T cell receptor (beta chain). What it binds is unknown. The data are from a study of OX40 agonist ivuxolimab in advanced cancers. TCRdb's copy holds only in-frame clones and misses some; the assay was immunoSEQ multiplex PCR. The data contain tens of thousands of clones, approximately 90% of them singletons. Findings and limits, study-wide: Averaged across samples, CD8+ T cells carried more expanded clones than CD4+ did.

The germline V gene has CDR1 SGHVS and CDR2 FQNEAQ. Germline trimming cut 0 bases from V and 4 bases from J; bases unmatched to any gene: 2. This CDR3 is 14 amino acids long. The input for sequencing was CD4+ or CD8+ T cells sorted from blood, taken in a trial of the OX40 agonist ivuxolimab. The chain joins TRBV7-8 to TRBJ1-2; TRBD1 agrees at 7 bases. This TCR was recovered from an adult with an advanced solid tumor such as melanoma, head and neck, liver or kidney cancer. This CDR3 reads CASSLAGQSYGYTF. DNA of the CDR3: TGTGCCAGCAGCTTAGCGGGACAGTCCTATGGCTACACCTTC.